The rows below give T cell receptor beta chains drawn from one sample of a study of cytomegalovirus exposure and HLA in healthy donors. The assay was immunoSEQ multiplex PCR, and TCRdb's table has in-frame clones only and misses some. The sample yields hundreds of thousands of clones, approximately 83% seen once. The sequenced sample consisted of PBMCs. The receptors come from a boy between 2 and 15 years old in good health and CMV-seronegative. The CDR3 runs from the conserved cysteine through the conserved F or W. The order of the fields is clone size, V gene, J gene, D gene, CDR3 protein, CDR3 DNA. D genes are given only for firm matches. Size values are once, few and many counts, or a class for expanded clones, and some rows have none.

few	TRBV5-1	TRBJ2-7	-	CASSHPRGGGPPYEQYF	TGCGCCAGCAGCCATCCCCGCGGTGGCGGGCCCCCCTACGAGCAGTACTTC
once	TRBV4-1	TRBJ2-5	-	CASSQIITVETQYF	TGCGCCAGCAGCCAAATTATCACAGTAGAGACCCAGTACTTC
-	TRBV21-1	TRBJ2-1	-	CASSKKSPEANEQFF	TGTGCCAGCAGCAAAAAGAGCCCTGAGGCTAATGAGCAGTTCTTC
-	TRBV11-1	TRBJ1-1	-	CASSLVTATNEAFF	TGTGCCAGCAGCTTAGTCACCGCTACTAATGAAGCTTTCTTT
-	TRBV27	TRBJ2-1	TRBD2	CASSLSQGLAVNEQFF	TGTGCCAGCAGTTTATCCCAAGGACTAGCGGTGAATGAGCAGTTCTTC
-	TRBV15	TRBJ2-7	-	CATSRVGTEDEQYF	TGTGCCACCAGCAGAGTTGGGACTGAGGACGAGCAGTACTTC
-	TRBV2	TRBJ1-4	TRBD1	CASSTGTGGEKLLF	TGTGCCAGCAGTACCGGGACAGGGGGTGAAAAACTGCTTTTT
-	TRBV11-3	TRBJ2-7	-	CASSFNSLQHEQYF	TGTGCCAGCAGCTTCAACAGCCTTCAGCACGAGCAGTACTTC
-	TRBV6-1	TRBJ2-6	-	CASSEEGIGLSGANVLTF	TGTGCCAGCAGTGAAGAGGGGATTGGTCTCTCTGGGGCCAACGTCCTGACTTTC
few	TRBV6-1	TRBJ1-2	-	CASRYRENYGYTF	TGTGCCAGCAGATACAGAGAGAACTATGGCTACACCTTC
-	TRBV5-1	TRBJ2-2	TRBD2	CASSTRRAGVTGELFF	TGCGCCAGCAGCACCCGCCGAGCGGGAGTGACCGGGGAGCTGTTTTTT
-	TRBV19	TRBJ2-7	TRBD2	CASSPLAGPSYEQYF	TGTGCCAGTAGTCCACTAGCGGGGCCCTCCTACGAGCAGTACTTC
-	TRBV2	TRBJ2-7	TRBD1	CASSEWWGDRVYEQYF	TGTGCCAGCAGTGAATGGTGGGGGGACAGGGTCTACGAGCAGTACTTC
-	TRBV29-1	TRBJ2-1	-	CSVAGDNEQFF	TGCAGCGTTGCAGGGGACAATGAGCAGTTCTTC
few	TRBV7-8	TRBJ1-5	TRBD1	CASSLDRLNQPQHF	TGTGCCAGCAGCCTGGACAGGCTCAATCAGCCCCAGCATTTT
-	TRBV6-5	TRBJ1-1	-	CASSEAISEAFF	TGTGCCAGCAGTGAAGCGATCTCCGAAGCTTTCTTT
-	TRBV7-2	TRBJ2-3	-	CASTTYGSVPTDTQYF	TGTGCCAGCACCACTTACGGTAGCGTGCCCACAGATACGCAGTATTTT
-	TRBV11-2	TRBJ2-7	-	CASSFDEQYF	TGTGCCAGCAGCTTCGACGAGCAGTACTTC
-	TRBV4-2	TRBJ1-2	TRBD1	CASSHPGQGLSGYGYTF	TGTGCCAGCAGCCATCCGGGACAGGGGCTATCAGGCTATGGCTACACCTTC
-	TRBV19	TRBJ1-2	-	CASSITGQYGYTF	TGTGCCAGTAGTATAACTGGACAGTACGGCTACACCTTC
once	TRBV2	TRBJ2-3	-	CASLGAGWRGDTQYF	TGTGCCAGCTTGGGGGCAGGGTGGCGTGGAGATACGCAGTATTTT
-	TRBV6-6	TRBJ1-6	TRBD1	CASSYQTGRGNSPLHF	TGTGCCAGCAGTTATCAGACAGGGCGGGGTAATTCACCCCTCCACTTT
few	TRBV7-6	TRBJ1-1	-	CASSLAGVTEAFF	TGTGCCAGCAGCTTAGCAGGGGTCACTGAAGCTTTCTTT
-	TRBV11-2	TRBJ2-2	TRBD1	CASSWGQGVSGELFF	TGTGCCAGCAGCTGGGGACAGGGGGTTAGCGGGGAGCTGTTTTTT
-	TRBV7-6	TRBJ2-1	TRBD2	CASSGRLAGGSLKFF	TGTGCCAGCAGCGGACGACTAGCGGGAGGGAGCTTAAAGTTCTTC
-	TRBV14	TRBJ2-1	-	CASSQENIFQGGTEQFF	TGTGCCAGCAGCCAAGAAAATATCTTCCAGGGAGGTACTGAGCAGTTCTTC
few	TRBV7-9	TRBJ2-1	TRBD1	CASSHPGQGYNEQFF	TGTGCCAGCAGCCATCCGGGACAGGGCTACAATGAGCAGTTCTTC
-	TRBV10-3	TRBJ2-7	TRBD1	CAIRAGGVYEQYF	TGTGCCATCAGGGCAGGGGGCGTCTACGAGCAGTACTTC
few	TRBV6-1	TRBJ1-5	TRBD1	CASSPRTGWTQPQHF	TGTGCCAGCAGTCCGCGGACAGGGTGGACTCAGCCCCAGCATTTT
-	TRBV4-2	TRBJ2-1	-	CASSQKGAGVEQFF	TGTGCCAGCAGCCAGAAGGGAGCTGGGGTTGAGCAGTTCTTC
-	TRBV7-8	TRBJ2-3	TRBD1	CASSLPGTGVKDTQYF	TGTGCCAGCAGCCTCCCCGGGACAGGGGTAAAAGATACGCAGTATTTT
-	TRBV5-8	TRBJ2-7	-	CASSRAAGDIYEQYF	TGTGCCAGCAGCCGGGCTGCAGGGGATATCTACGAGCAGTACTTC
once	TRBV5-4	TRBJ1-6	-	CASSLDVTYNSPLHF	TGTGCCAGCAGCTTGGATGTCACCTATAATTCACCCCTCCACTTT
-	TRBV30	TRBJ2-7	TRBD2	CAWSVTRSGGTYEQYF	TGTGCCTGGAGTGTAACGAGGAGCGGGGGGACTTACGAGCAGTACTTC
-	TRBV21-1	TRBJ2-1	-	CASSRIGPSGVREQFF	TGTGCCAGCAGCAGAATCGGCCCTAGCGGGGTCCGAGAGCAGTTCTTC
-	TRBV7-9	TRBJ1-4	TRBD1	CASSEGTGAANEKLFF	TGTGCCAGCAGCGAAGGGACAGGGGCGGCTAATGAAAAACTGTTTTTT
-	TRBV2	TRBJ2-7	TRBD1	CASRPRDRGTDEQYF	TGTGCCAGCAGACCCAGGGACAGGGGGACCGACGAGCAGTACTTC
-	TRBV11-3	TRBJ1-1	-	CASSLGQENTEAFF	TGTGCCAGCAGCTTAGGACAGGAGAACACTGAAGCTTTCTTT
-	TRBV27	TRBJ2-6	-	CASSFSRRRTVSGANVLTF	TGTGCCAGCAGTTTCTCGAGAAGGAGAACCGTTTCTGGGGCCAACGTCCTGACTTTC
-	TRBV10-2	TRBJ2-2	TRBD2	CASIGSGRNTGELFF	TGCGCCAGCATTGGTAGCGGGAGGAACACCGGGGAGCTGTTTTTT
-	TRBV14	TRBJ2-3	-	CASIRLLMDLPAGSTDTQYF	TGTGCCAGCATTCGTTTGTTGATGGACTTACCTGCTGGGAGCACAGATACGCAGTATTTT
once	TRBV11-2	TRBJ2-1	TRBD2	CASSLPLAGNNEQFF	TGTGCCAGCAGCCTCCCTCTAGCGGGTAACAATGAGCAGTTCTTC
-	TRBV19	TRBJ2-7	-	CASSTQTTSSYEQYF	TGTGCCAGTAGTACGCAGACAACCAGCTCCTACGAGCAGTACTTC
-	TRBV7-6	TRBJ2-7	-	CASSLRQGGTYEQYF	TGTGCCAGCAGCTTACGGCAGGGAGGAACCTACGAGCAGTACTTC
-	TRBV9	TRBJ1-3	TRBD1	CASSVADRSWDTIYF	TGTGCCAGCAGCGTAGCGGACAGGTCTTGGGACACCATATATTTT
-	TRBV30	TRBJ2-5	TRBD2	CAWWSSGPSETQYF	TGTGCCTGGTGGAGTAGCGGGCCTTCAGAGACCCAGTACTTC
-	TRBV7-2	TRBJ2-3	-	CASSSRGAWTDTQYF	TGTGCCAGCAGCTCACGGGGGGCATGGACAGATACGCAGTATTTT
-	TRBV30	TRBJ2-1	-	CAWSAPIAGNEQFF	TGTGCCTGGAGTGCTCCTATCGCCGGGAATGAGCAGTTCTTC
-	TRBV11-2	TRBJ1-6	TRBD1	CASSFTGTGDESPLHF	TGTGCCAGCAGTTTTACCGGGACAGGGGATGAGTCACCCCTCCACTTT
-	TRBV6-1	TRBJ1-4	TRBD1	CASSGQGLGEKLFF	TGTGCCAGCAGTGGACAGGGGTTAGGGGAAAAACTGTTTTTT
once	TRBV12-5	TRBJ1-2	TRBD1	CASGLVRSGGGNYGYTF	TGTGCTAGTGGTTTGGTACGGTCAGGGGGAGGAAACTATGGCTACACCTTC
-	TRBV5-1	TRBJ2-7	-	CASRPPGDYEQYF	TGCGCCAGCAGACCTCCGGGGGACTACGAGCAGTACTTC